Following are 9 T cell receptor beta chains from one sample sequenced in a study of shared clonotypes between healthy human individuals. This table comes from immunoSEQ multiplex PCR, and its TCRdb copy is limited to in-frame clones, with some not included. The sample contains about 470,000 clones, around 79% of which appear only once. The sample taken for sequencing was PBMCs. The receptor source for this set is a woman in her thirties or forties in good health. Some clones in this sample may be carry-over from other donors' samples.

This clone turned up a few times. The chain recombines TRBV7-3 with TRBJ1-5; no reliable D call. The ends were cut back, 3 bases at V and 0 bases at J, with 12 bases in the middle. The CDR3 covers 16 residues. Germline V CDR1 and CDR2: SGHTA, FQGTGA. The CDR3 DNA reads as TGTGCCAGCAGCTTGGGCCTCCAAGCTAGCAATCAGCCCCAGCATTTT. Residues: CASSLGLQASNQPQHF.

This clone was seen a single time. The rearrangement uses TRBV18 and TRBJ1-6; 11 bases are a match to TRBD1. The ends lost 3 bases at V and 6 bases at J; junction bases unmatched: 4. Germline V gene data show CDR1 as KGHSH and CDR2 as LQKENI. The CDR3 loop spans 16 amino acids. The CDR3 region has the DNA TGTGCCAGCTCACCCAGGACAGGGGGCATTAATTCACCCCTCCACTTT. Translating it yields CASSPRTGGINSPLHF.

The chain combines TRBV9 with TRBJ1-1; a possible D gene is TRBD1 (6 bases). This CDR3 has 15 residues. Trimming took 7 bases from V and 2 from J, leaving 18 bases between them. Germline CDR1 reads SGDLS; CDR2 reads YYNGEE. CDR3 amino acids: CASEPGHNINTEAFF. CDR3 nucleotide sequence: TGTGCCAGCGAACCGGGACATAATATAAACACTGAAGCTTTCTTT.

V and J are TRBV2 and TRBJ2-2; no clear D. Germline values: CDR1 SNHLY, CDR2 FYNNEI. This CDR3 comprises 11 residues. The V gene lost 6 bases and the J gene lost 3 bases, with 2 bases spanning the gap. The CDR3 DNA reads as TGTGCCAGCAGGGACACCGGGGAGCTGTTTTTT. It translates to CASRDTGELFF.

The rearrangement joins TRBV7-9 to TRBJ1-2, with 8 bases fitting TRBD1. The CDR3 loop spans 16 amino acids. V lost 7 bases and J lost 4; bases outside the gene matches: 14. Germline CDR1 is SEHNR and CDR2 is FQNEAQ (reference sequence). In DNA form, the CDR3 reads TGTGCCAGCACCCCCCAGGGGGCAGGGGAAAGCTATGGCTACACCTTC. Translating gives CASTPQGAGESYGYTF.

J is TRBJ1-5 and V is TRBV6-6, with a weak D call TRBD1 (5 bases). The CDR3 spans 15 residues. With 0 bases removed from V and 8 bases from J, the gap between germline ends came to 14 bases. Germline V lookup: CDR1 MNHNY, CDR2 SVGAGI (reference sequence). The CDR3 bases are TGTGCCAGCAGTTACTCCGGACACCACCCGGAGCCCCAGCATTTT. This codes for CASSYSGHHPEPQHF.

The chain combines TRBV10-3 with TRBJ2-3; D uncertain. The germline V gene encodes CDR1 ENHRY and CDR2 SYGVKD. V lost 10 bases and J 3 bases, leaving 17 bases between the germline ends. The CDR3 length is 14 residues. The CDR3 protein is CATCGNPPTDTQYF. The CDR3 DNA sequence: TGTGCCACCTGCGGAAACCCCCCTACAGATACGCAGTATTTT.

The chain recombines TRBV5-4 with TRBJ2-3, with 16 bases that match TRBD2. The CDR3 has 17 residues. V shed 4 bases and J 3 bases; nucleotides not matched to a gene: 5. Germline V gene lookup returns CDR1 SGHNT and CDR2 YYREEE (reference sequence). The CDR3 sequence: CASSPGTSGRATDTQYF. CDR3 in DNA: TGTGCCAGCAGCCCGGGGACTAGCGGGAGGGCGACAGATACGCAGTATTTT.

Of note for this clone: The same CDR3 can be traced to other DNA sequences in this sample. The gene calls are TRBV9 and TRBJ2-1, with TRBD2 identical over 12 bases. The germline gives CDR1 SGDLS, CDR2 YYNGEE. V dropped 2 bases and J dropped 6; count of bases not matched to a gene: 3. This CDR3 has 15 amino acids. The CDR3 DNA follows: TGTGCCAGCAGCGTCTCTAGCGGGAGGGCCAATGAGCAGTTCTTC. Protein: CASSVSSGRANEQFF.